Each of the 10 T cell receptor beta chains below was sequenced from the same sample in a study of blood T cells in healthy people across ages. A J-beta primer mix and a sample-barcoded 5' primer were used in a second PCR of about 7 to 11 cycles. TCRdb re-called the 5' RACE reads through MiXCR, storing one row per CDR3 protein. The table shows about 640,000 distinct CDR3 sequences, with around 43% occurring only once. The sample taken for sequencing was blood. These receptors came from a man at least 80 years old in good health.

This clonotype has just a few counts. The chain recombines TRBV7-2 with TRBJ2-3, with 9 nucleotides matching TRBD2. CDR1 is SGHTA and CDR2 is FQGNSA in the germline V gene. The length of the CDR3 is 15 residues. V lost 2 bases and J lost 5; bases outside the gene matches: 5. The CDR3 DNA reads TGTGCCAGCAGCTTACAGCGGGGGGACCTAGATACGCAGTATTTT. Encoded protein: CASSLQRGDLDTQYF.

V and J are TRBV7-8 and TRBJ2-3; TRBD2 aligns across 7 bases. Unmatched junction bases numbered 0, after V lost 1 base and J lost 11 bases. The germline V gene has CDR1 SGHVS and CDR2 FQNEAQ. The CDR3 contains 11 residues. As DNA, the CDR3 is TGTGCCAGCAGCTTAGGCGGGGGGCAGTATTTT. Amino acid sequence: CASSLGGGQYF.

The genes are TRBV7-3 and TRBJ2-3, with 8 bases aligning to TRBD2. Germline CDR1 is SGHTA and CDR2 is FQGTGA. The CDR3 consists of 17 residues. V gave up 3 bases and J gave up 4 bases; unmatched junction bases: 12. The CDR3 sequence is CASSLGTPGAGADTQYF. The CDR3 DNA sequence: TGTGCCAGCAGCTTGGGGACCCCGGGAGCGGGGGCAGATACGCAGTATTTT.

The rearrangement joins TRBV7-2 to TRBJ2-7; no reliable D call. The end of the DNA is better explained by TRBJ2-4, so the J call may be wrong. The CDR3 spans 15 residues. Germline V gene lookup returns CDR1 SGHTA and CDR2 FQGNSA. The CDR3 reads CASSLVPLAKNIQYF. CDR3 nucleotide sequence: TGTGCCAGCAGCTTAGTTCCATTAGCCAAAAACATTCAGTACTTC.

The chain combines TRBV20-1 with TRBJ2-5; 7 nucleotides align to TRBD2. Trimming at V came to 0 bases and at J to 3 bases, leaving 7 bases not matched to a gene. Looked up from germline, CDR1 is DFQATT and CDR2 is SNEGSKA (reference sequence). CDR3 size: 15 residues. The CDR3 is CSARDWGAGKETQYF. CDR3 coding DNA: TGCAGTGCTAGAGATTGGGGAGCGGGAAAAGAGACCCAGTACTTC.

V and J are TRBV15 and TRBJ2-7; TRBD1 might be the D (6 bases). CDR1 is LNHNV, CDR2 YYDKDF, per germline (reference sequence). V lost 4 bases and J lost 2, with 12 bases in between. This CDR3 region has 14 residues. This chain's CDR3 is CATSTNRATYEQYF. The CDR3 nucleotides are TGTGCCACCAGCACCAACAGGGCCACCTACGAGCAGTACTTC.

Here the CDR3 DNA reads TGTGCCAGCAGCGTAGCTGGACACCCAGAAGGCACTTCACCCCTCCACTTT. It specifies CASSVAGHPEGTSPLHF. The chain carries TRBV9 and TRBJ1-6; weak D call: TRBD1 (5 bases). The CDR3 runs to 17 residues. Germline V gives CDR1 SGDLS, CDR2 YYNGEE. V gave up 0 bases and J gave up 9 bases, with 19 bases separating them.

This rearrangement joins TRBV13 to TRBJ2-3, with D hard to call. Trimming pared 5 bases from V and 5 bases from J, leaving 8 bases between. This CDR3 has 12 residues. CDR1 and CDR2 from the germline V gene are PRHDT and FYEKMQ (reference sequence). The CDR3 DNA sequence: TGTGCCAGCAGCGTTTCAAAAGATACGCAGTATTTT. Protein: CASSVSKDTQYF.

CDR3 nucleotides: TGTGCCAGCAGCGGATACTACTCCTACGAGCAGTACTTC. This translates into CASSGYYSYEQYF. V is TRBV7-2 and J is TRBJ2-7; D uncertain. The CDR3 sequence is 13 residues long. Germline V gene data show CDR1 as SGHTA and CDR2 as FQGNSA. The V and J ends lost 5 bases and 0 bases respectively, with 8 bases between them. The full variable domain, with the rest looked up from reference TRBV7-2 and TRBJ2-7, is GAGVSQSPSNKVTEKGKDVELRCDPISGHTALYWYRQSLGQGLEFLIYFQGNSAPDKSGLPSDRFSAERTGGSVSTLTIQRTQQEDSAVYLCASSGYYSYEQYFGPGTRLTVT.

This clonotype turned up a few times. The J gene is TRBJ2-7, the V gene TRBV7-2, with TRBD2 matching over 10 bases. Germline V gene sequence: CDR1 SGHTA, CDR2 FQGNSA. CDR3 length: 15 amino acids. After removal of 1 base from V and 6 bases from J, the junction contained 6 bases not matched to a gene. This chain's CDR3 is CASSLGASGSFEQYF. As DNA, the CDR3 is TGTGCCAGCAGCTTAGGGGCTAGCGGGAGTTTCGAGCAGTACTTC.